Listed below are T cell receptor beta chains from one sample, sequenced in a study of human T cells and chemical hapten exposure. MiXCR was run by TCRdb on the RACE reads, yielding one entry per CDR3 protein. The data contain 350,000 to 400,000 distinct CDR3 sequences, roughly 5% of them singletons. Sequences were derived from whole blood, sampled in connection with sensitization to the hapten diphenylcyclopropenone (DPC). These receptors originate from a woman aged 50 to 60 with alopecia areata. Some clones in this sample may be carry-over from other donors' samples. The conserved cysteine and the conserved F or W are not part of the CDR3 here. Not every row has a clone size; where given, it reads once, few, many or a size class.

J gene: TRBJ1-5; V gene: TRBV28; clone size: .; CDR3 protein: ASSLPGGLYSNQPQH
J gene: TRBJ2-2; V gene: TRBV28; clone size: many; CDR3 protein: ASSSLVERAGELF
J gene: TRBJ1-3; V gene: TRBV12-3/TRBV12-4; clone size: many; CDR3 protein: ASISDRGDGNTIY
J gene: TRBJ2-3; V gene: TRBV27; clone size: many; CDR3 protein: ASSSTFISTDTQY
J gene: TRBJ2-3; V gene: TRBV5-6; clone size: many; CDR3 protein: ASSLTSGGVTDTQY
J gene: TRBJ1-2; V gene: TRBV20-1; clone size: .; CDR3 protein: SARGTDT
J gene: TRBJ2-1; V gene: TRBV6-4; clone size: many; CDR3 protein: ASSPGLAGEQF
J gene: TRBJ2-7; V gene: TRBV5-4; clone size: few; CDR3 protein: ASSRTAGPTLEQY
J gene: TRBJ1-6; V gene: TRBV6-2/TRBV6-3; clone size: few; CDR3 protein: ASRRGGSSYNSPLH
J gene: TRBJ1-1; V gene: TRBV4-1; clone size: few; CDR3 protein: ASSQAQTGNTEAF
J gene: TRBJ2-7; V gene: TRBV6-5; clone size: many; CDR3 protein: ASRRDRGYEQY
J gene: TRBJ1-4; V gene: TRBV4-2; clone size: few; CDR3 protein: ASSQMGEKLF
J gene: TRBJ2-1; V gene: TRBV9; clone size: few; CDR3 protein: ASSEGGHNEQF
J gene: TRBJ1-2; V gene: TRBV20-1; clone size: many; CDR3 protein: SATQGANYGYT
J gene: TRBJ2-3; V gene: TRBV7-2; clone size: few; CDR3 protein: ASSLAHRGHTDTQY
J gene: TRBJ1-1; V gene: TRBV20-1; clone size: many; CDR3 protein: SARTVNTEAF
J gene: TRBJ2-7; V gene: TRBV6-2/TRBV6-3; clone size: many; CDR3 protein: ASSSVDREGEQY
J gene: TRBJ2-1; V gene: TRBV10-3; clone size: .; CDR3 protein: AISEVTFSYNEQF
J gene: TRBJ1-1; V gene: TRBV28; clone size: few; CDR3 protein: AIAGTGNTEAF
J gene: TRBJ2-1; V gene: TRBV5-1; clone size: few; CDR3 protein: ASSFTGLAGGNNEQF
J gene: TRBJ2-5; V gene: TRBV7-8; clone size: many; CDR3 protein: ASSLAGEGEETQY
J gene: TRBJ1-3; V gene: TRBV28; clone size: many; CDR3 protein: ASCQGLHSGNTIY
J gene: TRBJ2-4; V gene: TRBV5-6; clone size: many; CDR3 protein: ASSLGSGGFSNIQY
J gene: TRBJ2-4; V gene: TRBV7-9; clone size: .; CDR3 protein: ASSLGRENIQY
J gene: TRBJ1-1; V gene: TRBV18; clone size: .; CDR3 protein: ASSPSVGLNTEAF
J gene: TRBJ1-3; V gene: TRBV30; clone size: few; CDR3 protein: AWSGTEESPGNTIY
J gene: TRBJ1-5; V gene: TRBV5-6; clone size: many; CDR3 protein: ASSLAQGRSKSNQPQH
J gene: TRBJ1-1; V gene: TRBV6-2/TRBV6-3; clone size: few; CDR3 protein: ASRVTGVNTEAF
J gene: TRBJ2-1; V gene: TRBV20-1; clone size: many; CDR3 protein: SARDLPGKPYNEQF
J gene: TRBJ1-1; V gene: TRBV3-1; clone size: many; CDR3 protein: ASSRGTGTLNTEAF
J gene: TRBJ2-3; V gene: TRBV7-6; clone size: many; CDR3 protein: ASSLVVSDGLY
J gene: TRBJ2-2; V gene: TRBV7-2; clone size: .; CDR3 protein: ASSLDGGANTGELF
J gene: TRBJ2-3; V gene: TRBV4-2; clone size: few; CDR3 protein: ASSPGTSGSRSTDTQY
J gene: TRBJ2-2; V gene: TRBV12-3/TRBV12-4; clone size: many; CDR3 protein: ASSFSGTRRGTGELF
J gene: TRBJ2-1; V gene: TRBV12-3/TRBV12-4; clone size: .; CDR3 protein: ASSSPAGFSYNEQF
J gene: TRBJ2-5; V gene: TRBV2; clone size: .; CDR3 protein: ASFGDRAFQETQY
J gene: TRBJ2-3; V gene: TRBV27; clone size: few; CDR3 protein: ASSHGGRADTQY
J gene: TRBJ1-1; V gene: TRBV29-1; clone size: few; CDR3 protein: SVEVSGMNTEAF
J gene: TRBJ2-7; V gene: TRBV5-1; clone size: .; CDR3 protein: ASSLWGNHEQY